This T cell receptor (beta chain) appears in the sequencing data of a study of human CD8 memory T cell subsets. Of note for this clonotype: Its antigen is currently unknown.

Study results and caveats: Although both stem-like subsets shared clonotypes with effector memory cells, the stem-like memory and precursor exhausted T cell repertoires overlapped only minimally with each other. T cells showing similarly high diversity were the stem-like memory and precursor exhausted cells, not the effector memory cells.

The CDR3 spans 15 residues. Germline assignment: CDR1 MNHEY and CDR2 SVGEGT. Scientists made TCR beta libraries using UMI-labeled 5' RACE. For each CDR3 protein, TCRdb gives one entry from its re-call of the 5' RACE reads, without DNA. Its table lists 7,900 or so distinct CDR3 sequences. Total CD8+ T cells were enriched by a separation that was negative and magnetic. From duplicate vials of approximately 140,000 sorted CD8+ T cells per subset, RNA was isolated. The chain has TRBV6-2 or TRBV6-3 and TRBJ2-5. The sequence came from a human donor in good health. Sequencing used CD8+ T cells from PBMCs. CDR3 amino acids: CASSYGGQPQETQYF.